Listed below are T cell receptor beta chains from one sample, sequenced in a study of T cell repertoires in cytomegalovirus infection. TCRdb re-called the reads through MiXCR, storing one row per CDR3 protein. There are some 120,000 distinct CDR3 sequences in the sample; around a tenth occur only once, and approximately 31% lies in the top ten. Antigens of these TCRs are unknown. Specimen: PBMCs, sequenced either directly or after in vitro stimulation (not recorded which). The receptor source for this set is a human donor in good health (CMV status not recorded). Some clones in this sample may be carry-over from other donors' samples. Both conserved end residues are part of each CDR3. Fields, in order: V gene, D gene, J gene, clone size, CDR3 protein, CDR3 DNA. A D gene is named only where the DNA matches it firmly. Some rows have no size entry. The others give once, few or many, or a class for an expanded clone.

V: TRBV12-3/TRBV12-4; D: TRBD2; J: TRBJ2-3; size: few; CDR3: CASSSSARAGVYRDTQYF; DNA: TGTGCCAGCAGTTCCTCCGCTCGAGCGGGAGTTTATCGGGATACGCAGTATTTT
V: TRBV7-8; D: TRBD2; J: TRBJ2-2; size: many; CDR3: CASRPTSGSPGGGELFF; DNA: TGTGCCAGCAGACCGACTAGCGGGAGCCCTGGTGGCGGGGAGCTGTTTTTT
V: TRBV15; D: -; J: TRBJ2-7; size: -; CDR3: CATSREGTYEQYF; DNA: TGTGCCACCAGCAGAGAGGGGACCTACGAGCAGTACTTC
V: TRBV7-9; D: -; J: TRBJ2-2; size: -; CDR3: CASSLDSQNTGELFF; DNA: TGTGCCAGCAGTCTGGACAGCCAGAACACCGGGGAGCTGTTTTTT
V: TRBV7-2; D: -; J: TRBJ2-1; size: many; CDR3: CASSLNSWNNEQFF; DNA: TGTGCCAGCAGCTTAAATTCCTGGAACAATGAGCAGTTCTTC
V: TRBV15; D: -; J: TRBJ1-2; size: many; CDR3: CATSRDSQPNYGYTF; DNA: TGTGCCACCAGCAGAGATTCGCAGCCGAACTATGGCTACACCTTC
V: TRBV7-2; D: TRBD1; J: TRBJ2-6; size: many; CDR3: CASSLSLFGTGSSGANVLTF; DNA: TGTGCCAGCAGCTTAAGTCTTTTTGGGACAGGGTCGTCTGGGGCCAACGTCCTGACTTTC
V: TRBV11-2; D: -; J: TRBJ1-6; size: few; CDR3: CASSLRSGNNSPLHF; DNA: TGTGCCAGCAGCTTAAGGTCCGGGAACAATTCACCCCTCCACTTT
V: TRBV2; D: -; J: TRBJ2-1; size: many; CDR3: CASSEQNLLYNEQFF; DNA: TGTGCCAGCAGTGAACAGAATTTGCTCTACAATGAGCAGTTCTTC
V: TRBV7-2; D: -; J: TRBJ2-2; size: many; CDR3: CASSPHQGPRELFF; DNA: TGTGCCAGCAGCCCTCATCAGGGACCTCGGGAGCTGTTTTTT
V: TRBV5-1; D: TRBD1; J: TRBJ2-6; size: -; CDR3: CASSFQTGGSGANVLTF; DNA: TGCGCCAGCAGCTTCCAGACAGGGGGCTCTGGGGCCAACGTCCTGACTTTC
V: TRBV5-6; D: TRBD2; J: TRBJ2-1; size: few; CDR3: CASSFIAGVVNEQFF; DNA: TGTGCCAGCAGCTTTATAGCGGGAGTGGTCAATGAGCAGTTCTTC
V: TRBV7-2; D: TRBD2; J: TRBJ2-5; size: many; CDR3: CASSTGTSGTGKTQYF; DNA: TGTGCCAGCAGCACTGGGACTAGCGGGACTGGGAAGACCCAGTACTTC
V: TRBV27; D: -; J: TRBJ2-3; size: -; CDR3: CASSPAWDTGTQYF; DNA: TGTGCCAGCAGTCCCGCCTGGGATACGGGTACGCAGTATTTT
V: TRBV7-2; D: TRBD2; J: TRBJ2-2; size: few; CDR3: CASRKVTSVNGELFF; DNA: TGTGCCAGCAGAAAGGTCACTAGCGTTAACGGGGAGCTGTTTTTT